Sequencing of this T cell receptor (beta chain) was carried out in a study of human T cells and chemical hapten exposure. About the study: Patch tests delivered 0.01% DPC to the upper back and were evaluated at 6 days.

Time point specified: patch test 2, 6 weeks after DPC sensitization. Treatment denoted: therapeutic diphenylcyclopropenone sensitization with weekly scalp DPC. As handled by the study authors: Sample-level TCR yields exhibited a median of around 100,000, with a range of about 23,224 to 700,000. TCRdb used MiXCR to reprocess the RACE reads, holding one entry per CDR3 protein. The V and J calls come from TCRdb's annotation, not from the publication. The data contain hundreds of thousands of distinct CDR3 sequences, nearly 6.5% of them seen just once; the ten biggest clones take up over 5.5%. Between the trimmed V and J ends, which lost 5 bases and 6 bases, there was a span of 16 bases. The CDR3 has 15 residues. The germline gives CDR1 SNHLY, CDR2 FYNNEI. This clonotype was observed a handful of times.

The V gene is TRBV2, the J gene TRBJ2-2; a weak D match, TRBD1 (6 bases). The TCR sequence derives from a woman aged 18 to 35 with alopecia areata. Some clones in this sample may be carry-over from other donors' samples. The material was whole blood, obtained in connection with sensitization to the hapten diphenylcyclopropenone (DPC). Written as DNA, the CDR3 is TGTGCCAGCAGTAACAGTCACAGGGCCGCCGGGGAGCTGTTTTTT. This codes for CASSNSHRAAGELFF.